What follows are 28 T cell receptor beta chains derived from one specimen sequenced in a study of CD8 T cells in Susac syndrome. When the RNA was reverse transcribed, random hexamers were used with an input of roughly 0.5 to 1 ug. TCRdb passed the immunoSEQ multiplex PCR reads through MiXCR, listing each CDR3 protein once. The sample has 170,000 or so distinct CDR3 sequences; about 93% are singletons. The sequenced material came from CD4+ T cells from PBMCs. The receptors were sampled from a human donor with Susac syndrome.

The chain recombines TRBV6-1 with TRBJ2-7; a possible D gene is TRBD2 (6 bases). The germline gives CDR1 MNHNS, CDR2 SASEGT. Trimming pared 3 bases from V and 1 base from J, leaving 10 bases between. The CDR3 extends over 14 amino acids. The CDR3 protein is CASSDSAGSYEQYF. CDR3 in DNA: TGTGCCAGCAGTGACAGCGCGGGGTCCTACGAGCAGTACTTC.

The V call is TRBV7-9, the J call TRBJ1-2, with D unresolved. CDR1 and CDR2 from the germline V gene are SEHNR and FQNEAQ (reference sequence). This CDR3 comprises 13 residues. V was clipped by 5 bases and J by 2 bases, with 9 bases between them. CDR3 loop: CASSRQENYGYTF. The CDR3 region has the DNA TGTGCCAGCAGCCGTCAGGAGAACTATGGCTACACCTTC. Looking up the rest from reference TRBV7-9 and TRBJ1-2 gives the full variable domain: DTGVSQNPRHKITKRGQNVTFRCDPISEHNRLYWYRQTLGQGPEFLTYFQNEAQLEKSRLLSDRFSAERPKGSFSTLEIQRTEQGDSAMYLCASSRQENYGYTFGSGTRLTVV.

The chain carries TRBV7-8 and TRBJ2-6; D tentatively fits TRBD1 or TRBD2 (5 bases each). The CDR3 consists of 16 residues. Germline V gene data show CDR1 as SGHVS and CDR2 as FQNEAQ. With 5 bases removed from V and 0 bases from J, the gap between germline ends came to 11 bases. CDR3 in amino acids: CASSGTRSSGANVLTF. CDR3 sequence (DNA): TGTGCCAGCAGCGGGACCAGGAGCTCTGGGGCCAACGTCCTGACTTTC.

V usage is TRBV7-2 and J usage is TRBJ2-2; maybe TRBD1 (6 bases). The CDR3 consists of 14 residues. Germline lookup yields CDR1 SGHTA and CDR2 FQGNSA. Trimming pared 1 base from V and 7 bases from J, leaving 10 bases between. DNA for the CDR3: TGTGCCAGCAGCTTAGACAGGGCAGGCGGGGAGCTGTTTTTT. Its translation: CASSLDRAGGELFF.

The CDR3 protein is CASSLEAGIDTEAFF. The CDR3 DNA reads TGCGCCAGCAGCTTGGAGGCCGGGATTGACACTGAAGCTTTCTTT. This chain links TRBV5-1 with TRBJ1-1; no clear D gene. The V end lost 0 bases, the J end lost 3 bases, and 12 bases lay between the germline ends. This CDR3 comprises 15 residues. Germline CDR1 SGHRS, CDR2 YFSETQ.

The V call is TRBV6-5, the J call TRBJ2-1, with TRBD2 identical over 14 bases. V trimming: 5 bases; J trimming: 9 bases; junction bases outside the gene matches: 6. The CDR3 consists of 15 residues. Per the germline V gene, CDR1 is MNHEY and CDR2 is SVGAGI. This CDR3 is CASSPGLAGVSEQFF. CDR3 DNA sequence: TGTGCCAGCAGTCCGGGACTAGCGGGAGTTAGTGAGCAGTTCTTC.

The V and J genes are TRBV19 and TRBJ1-1; D might be TRBD1 (5 bases). Between the trimmed V and J ends, which lost 7 bases and 1 base, there was a span of 10 bases. CDR3 size: 13 residues. CDR1 is LNHDA and CDR2 is SQIVND in the germline V gene (reference sequence). The CDR3 sequence: CASKRQSNTEAFF. The CDR3 coding sequence is TGTGCCAGTAAACGACAGTCGAACACTGAAGCTTTCTTT.

The V gene is TRBV27, the J gene TRBJ1-2; no clear D. This CDR3 is built from 14 residues. The V gene's germline CDR1 is MNHEY and CDR2 SMNVEV (reference sequence). V lost 2 bases and J lost 6, with 13 bases in between. The CDR3 nucleotides read TGTGCCAGCAGTTTAGAAGGGAGGGTCGATGGCTACACCTTC. This translates into CASSLEGRVDGYTF.

The V and J genes are TRBV6-1 and TRBJ2-7; the match to TRBD1 covers 10 bases. Germline V lookup: CDR1 MNHNS, CDR2 SASEGT. The CDR3 totals 14 residues. V was pared by 3 bases and J by 4 bases, with 3 bases of the junction left unmatched. The CDR3 nucleotides are TGTGCCAGCAGTGAGACAGGGGGCCAATACGAGCAGTACTTC. Its translation: CASSETGGQYEQYF.

This chain uses TRBV12-3 or TRBV12-4 with TRBJ1-1, with 10 bases that match TRBD1. The CDR3 sequence is 15 residues long. The trim removed 5 bases at V and 4 bases at J, leaving 7 bases unmatched. The CDR3: CASSPWGQGTTEAFF. The CDR3 DNA is TGTGCCAGCAGTCCTTGGGGACAGGGGACCACTGAAGCTTTCTTT.

V gene TRBV6-2 or TRBV6-3 combines with J gene TRBJ2-1; D is ambiguous. Trimming removed 6 bases at V and 0 bases at J, with 9 bases between. Germline values: CDR1 MNHEY, CDR2 SVGEGT. CDR3 length: 14 residues. The CDR3 DNA follows: TGTGCCAGCAGGGACGTGAGCTCCTACAATGAGCAGTTCTTC. Its protein product is CASRDVSSYNEQFF.

This clonotype was seen a single time. DNA for the CDR3: TGCAGTGCTACTAGACAGCCGAACACTGAAGCTTTCTTT. The encoded protein is CSATRQPNTEAFF. The J gene is TRBJ1-1, the V gene TRBV20-1, with D possibly TRBD1 on 5 matching bases. This CDR3 has 13 residues. V was shortened by 4 bases and J by 1 base, with 10 bases between the two germline ends. Germline values: CDR1 DFQATT, CDR2 SNEGSKA (reference sequence).

The V and J genes are TRBV29-1 and TRBJ2-5; D possibly corresponds to TRBD2 (6 bases). This CDR3 region has 12 residues. The V end was cut by 7 bases, the J end by 1 base, with 10 bases between. CDR1 is SQVTM, CDR2 ANQGSEA, per germline. The CDR3 reads CSGKRAQETQYF. DNA of the CDR3: TGCAGCGGGAAGCGGGCCCAAGAGACCCAGTACTTC.

This sequence joins TRBV18 and TRBJ2-7; 9 positions agree with TRBD2. There are 14 residues in the CDR3. Germline CDR1 is KGHSH and CDR2 is LQKENI. With V trimmed by 3 bases and J by 5 bases, 5 bases remained unmatched. In DNA, the CDR3 is TGTGCCAGCTCACCTGGGACTAGCAACAACGAGCAGTACTTC. Amino acid sequence: CASSPGTSNNEQYF.

The CDR3 sequence is CASSSGTVVSPLHF. The DNA of the CDR3 is TGTGCCAGCAGCTCGGGGACAGTCGTTTCACCCCTCCACTTT. The chain joins TRBV7-9 to TRBJ1-6, with 7 bases that match TRBD1. The CDR3 has 14 amino acids. V shed 4 bases and J 9 bases; nucleotides not matched to a gene: 6. Per germline, CDR1 SEHNR and CDR2 FQNEAQ (reference sequence).

This chain uses TRBV4-2 with TRBJ1-2; D uncertain. This CDR3 spans 13 amino acids. From germline, CDR1 is LGHNA and CDR2 YNFKEQ. With 3 bases removed from V and 2 bases from J, the gap between germline ends came to 7 bases. Written as DNA, the CDR3 is TGTGCCAGCAGCCACAACGTAAACTATGGCTACACCTTC. Amino acids: CASSHNVNYGYTF.

This clonotype appeared a single time. The V and J genes are TRBV28 and TRBJ1-6, with D tentatively TRBD1 (5 bases). The CDR3 sequence is 16 residues long. CDR1 is MDHEN and CDR2 is SYDVKM in the germline V gene. Trimming removed 3 bases from V and 7 bases from J, with 16 bases in between. The CDR3 DNA follows: TGTGCCAGCAGTTTTTGGAGGGGAGAGTCGAATTCACCCCTCCACTTT. Protein sequence: CASSFWRGESNSPLHF.

The CDR3 DNA sequence: TGCAGTGCACTCGCGGGCGGGAGAGGCACAGATACGCAGTATTTT. Translation: CSALAGGRGTDTQYF. The chain combines TRBV20-1 with TRBJ2-3; 7 bases line up with TRBD2. V dropped 6 bases and J dropped 1; count of bases not matched to a gene: 10. Germline CDR1 and CDR2: DFQATT and SNEGSKA (reference sequence). The CDR3 loop spans 15 amino acids.

The chain has TRBV20-1 and TRBJ1-2, with a tentative D call TRBD1 (5 bases). This CDR3 spans 12 amino acids. In germline, CDR1 is DFQATT, CDR2 SNEGSKA (reference sequence). The ends were cut back, 6 bases at V and 2 bases at J, with 10 bases in the middle. The CDR3 sequence: CSAPTGNYGYTF. The CDR3 bases are TGCAGTGCCCCAACAGGCAACTATGGCTACACCTTC.

This clonotype was picked up a small number of times. V gene TRBV18 combines with J gene TRBJ2-7, with a tentative D call TRBD1 (7 bases). Germline V gives CDR1 KGHSH, CDR2 LQKENI. The CDR3 extends over 14 amino acids. V lost 3 bases to trimming and J lost 1 base, with 10 bases between them. CDR3 region: CASSPSGGSYEQYF. Written as DNA, the CDR3 is TGTGCCAGCTCACCGTCAGGGGGGTCCTACGAGCAGTACTTC.

This chain connects TRBV15 to TRBJ1-6; TRBD1 might be the D (5 bases). Trimming removed 8 bases at V and 6 bases at J, with 17 bases between. Germline V lookup: CDR1 LNHNV, CDR2 YYDKDF (reference sequence). The CDR3 is made up of 15 amino acids. The CDR3 DNA sequence: TGTGCCACCCGAGGTGGGGGGTGGGGTAATTCACCCCTCCACTTT. Protein product: CATRGGGWGNSPLHF. Full variable domain (rest looked up from reference TRBV15 and TRBJ1-6): DAMVIQNPRYQVTQFGKPVTLSCSQTLNHNVMYWYQQKSSQAPKLLFHYYDKDFNNEADTPDNFQSRRPNTSFCFLDIRSPGLGDTAMYLCATRGGGWGNSPLHFGNGTRLTVT.

The chain is built from TRBV7-9 and TRBJ1-5; TRBD1 aligns across 7 bases. The ends lost 5 bases at V and 7 bases at J; junction bases unmatched: 5. The length of the CDR3 is 13 residues. Per germline, CDR1 SEHNR and CDR2 FQNEAQ (reference sequence). In DNA form, the CDR3 reads TGTGCCAGCAGCGCAGGGGGGGGACAGCCCCAGCATTTT. It specifies CASSAGGGQPQHF.

The rearrangement uses TRBV9 and TRBJ1-3; D unresolved. Trimming pared 1 base from V and 0 bases from J, leaving 5 bases between. The CDR3 has 14 residues. Germline V gives CDR1 SGDLS, CDR2 YYNGEE. The CDR3 reads CASSVSSSGNTIYF. The CDR3 DNA sequence: TGTGCCAGCAGCGTATCCAGCTCTGGAAACACCATATATTTT.

The rearrangement links TRBV19 to TRBJ1-5; 10 bases align to TRBD1. J lost 4 bases, V lost 6 bases, and 6 bases had no gene match. Germline V CDR1 and CDR2: LNHDA, SQIVND (reference sequence). The CDR3 is made up of 15 amino acids. In DNA, the CDR3 is TGTGCCAGTAGCCGAGACAGGGGGCGGAATCAGCCCCAGCATTTT. It is translated as CASSRDRGRNQPQHF.

The rearrangement uses TRBV20-1 and TRBJ2-1; maybe TRBD1 (5 bases). Germline-derived CDR1 and CDR2 are DFQATT and SNEGSKA (reference sequence). The length of the CDR3 is 14 residues. V was clipped by 3 bases and J by 3 bases, with 12 bases between them. The CDR3 nucleotides read TGCAGTGCTAGTGCAGGGCCCTTCTACAATGAGCAGTTCTTC. This translates into CSASAGPFYNEQFF.

The chain couples TRBV5-1 to TRBJ2-7; the match to TRBD2 covers 11 bases. The V gene's germline CDR1 is SGHRS and CDR2 YFSETQ. The CDR3 has 16 amino acids. Losses at the gene ends were 0 bases for V and 2 bases for J; bases not matched to a gene: 4. CDR3 sequence (DNA): TGCGCCAGCAGCTTGGTAGGGACTAGCGGAACCTACGAGCAGTACTTC. Translation: CASSLVGTSGTYEQYF.

The gene calls are TRBV3-1 and TRBJ1-6; 8 bases are a match to TRBD1. CDR3 length equals 16 residues. Unmatched junction bases numbered 12, after V lost 0 bases and J lost 14 bases. CDR1 is LGHDT, CDR2 YNNKEL, per germline (reference sequence). This chain's CDR3 is CASSQDLGQGAEALHF. The CDR3 DNA reads as TGTGCCAGCAGCCAAGATCTAGGGCAGGGGGCAGAGGCCCTCCACTTT.

This chain links TRBV3-1 with TRBJ2-7; D is uncertain. The germline V gene encodes CDR1 LGHDT and CDR2 YNNKEL (reference sequence). The V gene lost 7 bases and the J gene lost 0 bases, with 16 bases spanning the gap. There are 15 residues in the CDR3. The CDR3 loop is CASIVLMFNSYEQYF. The CDR3 DNA follows: TGTGCCAGCATTGTACTAATGTTCAACTCCTACGAGCAGTACTTC.